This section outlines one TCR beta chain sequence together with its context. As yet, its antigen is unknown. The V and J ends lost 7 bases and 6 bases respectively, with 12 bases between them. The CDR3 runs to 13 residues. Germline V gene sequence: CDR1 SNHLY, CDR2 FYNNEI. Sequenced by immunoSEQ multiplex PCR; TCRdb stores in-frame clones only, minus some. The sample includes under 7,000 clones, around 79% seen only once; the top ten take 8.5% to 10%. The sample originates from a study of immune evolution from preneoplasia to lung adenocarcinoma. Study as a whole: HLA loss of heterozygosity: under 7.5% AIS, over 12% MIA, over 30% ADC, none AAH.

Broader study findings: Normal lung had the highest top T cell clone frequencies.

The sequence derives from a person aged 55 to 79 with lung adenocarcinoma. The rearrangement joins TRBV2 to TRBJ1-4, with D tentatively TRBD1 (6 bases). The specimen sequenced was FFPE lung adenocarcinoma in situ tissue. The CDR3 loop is CASTRTVDEKLFF. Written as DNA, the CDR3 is TGTGCCAGCACCAGGACAGTAGATGAAAAACTGTTTTTT.